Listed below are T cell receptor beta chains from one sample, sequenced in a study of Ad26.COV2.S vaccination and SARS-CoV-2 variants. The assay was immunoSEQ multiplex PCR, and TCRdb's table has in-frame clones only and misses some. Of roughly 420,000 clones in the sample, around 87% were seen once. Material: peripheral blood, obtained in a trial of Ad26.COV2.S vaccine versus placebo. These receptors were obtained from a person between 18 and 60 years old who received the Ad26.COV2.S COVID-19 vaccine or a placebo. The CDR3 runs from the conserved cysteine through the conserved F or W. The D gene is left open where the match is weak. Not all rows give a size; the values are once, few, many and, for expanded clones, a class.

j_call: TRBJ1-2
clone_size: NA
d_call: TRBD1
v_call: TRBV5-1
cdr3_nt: TGCGCCAGCAGCTTACATGGACAGGGTGGGGAATTCGACACCTTC
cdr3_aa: CASSLHGQGGEFDTF

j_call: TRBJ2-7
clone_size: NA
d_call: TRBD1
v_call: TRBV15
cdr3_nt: TGTGCCACCAGTAGACAGGGCTCCTACGAGCAGTACTTC
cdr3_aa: CATSRQGSYEQYF

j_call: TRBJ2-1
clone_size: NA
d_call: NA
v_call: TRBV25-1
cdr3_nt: TGTGCCAGCTCGACGGACTCCTACTCCTACAATGAGCAGTTCTTC
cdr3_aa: CASSTDSYSYNEQFF

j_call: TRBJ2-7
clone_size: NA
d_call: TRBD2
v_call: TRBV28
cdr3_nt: TGTGCCACCTTCTCGCCGGGGGGAACCTCCTACGAGCAGTACTTC
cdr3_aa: CATFSPGGTSYEQYF

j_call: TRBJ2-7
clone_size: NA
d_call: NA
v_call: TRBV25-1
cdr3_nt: TGTGCCAGCAGTCGTACAGGTTCGTACGAGCAGTACTTC
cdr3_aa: CASSRTGSYEQYF

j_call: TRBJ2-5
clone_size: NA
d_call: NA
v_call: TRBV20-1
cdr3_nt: TGCAGTGCTAGTCCCCGTGTATCTAACCAAGAGACCCAGTACTTC
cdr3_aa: CSASPRVSNQETQYF

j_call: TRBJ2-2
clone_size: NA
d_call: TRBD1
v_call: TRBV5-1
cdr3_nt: TGCGCCAGCAGGCCCGTACAGGGGTTCACCGGGGAGCTGTTTTTT
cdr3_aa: CASRPVQGFTGELFF

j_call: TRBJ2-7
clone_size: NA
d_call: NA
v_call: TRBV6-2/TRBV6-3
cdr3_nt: TGTGCCAGCAGTCACCGAGATGGGCAGTACTTC
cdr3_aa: CASSHRDGQYF

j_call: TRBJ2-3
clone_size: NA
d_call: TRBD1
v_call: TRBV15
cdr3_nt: TGTGCCACCAAGACAGGGGCTGTTTCCACAGATACGCAGTATTTT
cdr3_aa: CATKTGAVSTDTQYF

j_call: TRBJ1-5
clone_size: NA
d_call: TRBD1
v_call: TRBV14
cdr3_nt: TGTGCCAGCAGCCACTCTAGGACAGGGGATTATAGTCAGCCCCAGCATTTT
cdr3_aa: CASSHSRTGDYSQPQHF

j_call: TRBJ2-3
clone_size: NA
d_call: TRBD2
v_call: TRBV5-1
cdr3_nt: TGCGCCAGCAGCTTGGGACTAGCGGGGGGGCTGAGGACAGATACGCAGTATTTT
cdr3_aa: CASSLGLAGGLRTDTQYF

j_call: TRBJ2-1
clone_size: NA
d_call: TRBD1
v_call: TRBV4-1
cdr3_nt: TGCGCCAGCAGCCAGGAAGCCGGGACAGGGTTACATGAGCAGTTCTTC
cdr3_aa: CASSQEAGTGLHEQFF

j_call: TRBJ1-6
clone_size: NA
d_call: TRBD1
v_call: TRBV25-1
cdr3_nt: TGTGCCAGCAGTGAACGGACAGGGAAGGGTTCACCCCTCCACTTT
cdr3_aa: CASSERTGKGSPLHF

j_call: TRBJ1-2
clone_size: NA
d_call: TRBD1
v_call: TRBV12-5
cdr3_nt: TGTGCTAGTGGTTTTTTGTCGGGAGACAGGGGCCACTATGGCTACACCTTC
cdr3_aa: CASGFLSGDRGHYGYTF

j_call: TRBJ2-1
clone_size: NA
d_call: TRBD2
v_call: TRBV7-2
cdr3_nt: TGTGCCAGCAGCGTTCGGGGGGGCCACAATGAGCAGTTCTTC
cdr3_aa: CASSVRGGHNEQFF

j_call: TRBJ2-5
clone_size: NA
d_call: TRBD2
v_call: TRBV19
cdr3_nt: TGTGCCAGTAGTTGGGGACAAGCGGGGGCCCTCCAAGAGACCCAGTACTTC
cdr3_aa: CASSWGQAGALQETQYF

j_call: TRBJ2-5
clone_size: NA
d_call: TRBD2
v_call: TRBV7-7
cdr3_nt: TGTGCCAGCAGCGTGGGACTAGCGGGGGGGCGAGAGACCCAGTACTTC
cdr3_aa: CASSVGLAGGRETQYF

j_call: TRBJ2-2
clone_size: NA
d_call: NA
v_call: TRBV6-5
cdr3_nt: TGTGCCAGCAGGCTGCGGCCCGGGGGAACCGGGGAGCTGTTTTTT
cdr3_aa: CASRLRPGGTGELFF

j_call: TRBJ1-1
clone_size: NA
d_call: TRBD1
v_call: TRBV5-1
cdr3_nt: TGCGCCAGCAGCTTGACCGGGACAGGGTCGACTGAAGCTTTCTTT
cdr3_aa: CASSLTGTGSTEAFF

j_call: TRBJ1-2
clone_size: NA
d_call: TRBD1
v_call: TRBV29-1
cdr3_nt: TGCAGCGTTGTTTTATGGACAGGGGGTAGTTTCTATGGCTACACCTTC
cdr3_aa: CSVVLWTGGSFYGYTF

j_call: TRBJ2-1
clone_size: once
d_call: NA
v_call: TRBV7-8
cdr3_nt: TGTGCCAGCAGCTTATTTGGGGATGAGCAGTTCTTC
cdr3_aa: CASSLFGDEQFF

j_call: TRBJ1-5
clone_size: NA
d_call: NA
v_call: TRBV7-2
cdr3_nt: TGTGCCAGCAGCTTAGTTTTGTGGGACACCTATCAGCCCCAGCATTTT
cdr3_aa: CASSLVLWDTYQPQHF

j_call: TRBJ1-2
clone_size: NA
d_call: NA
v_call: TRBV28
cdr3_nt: TGTGCCAGCAGTCCTACAGGGTTTTCTGGCTACACCTTC
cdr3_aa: CASSPTGFSGYTF

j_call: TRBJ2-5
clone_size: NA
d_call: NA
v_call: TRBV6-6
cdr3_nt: TGTGCCAGCAGTTACGTTCAGATAGGGGAGACCCAGTACTTC
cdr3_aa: CASSYVQIGETQYF

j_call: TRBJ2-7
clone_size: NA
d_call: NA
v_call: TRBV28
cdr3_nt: TGTGCCAGCACCCCGTTTTTAAACCGGGACCTTCCGTCCTACGAGCAGTACTTC
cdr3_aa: CASTPFLNRDLPSYEQYF

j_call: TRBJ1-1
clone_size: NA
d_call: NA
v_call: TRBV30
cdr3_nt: TGTGCCTGGAACGGCCCAGGGATGGGCACTGAAGCTTTCTTT
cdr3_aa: CAWNGPGMGTEAFF

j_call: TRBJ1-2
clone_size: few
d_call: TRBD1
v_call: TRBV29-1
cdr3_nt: TGCAGCGTTTCCGGGACAGGTACTATCGGCTATGGCTACACCTTC
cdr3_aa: CSVSGTGTIGYGYTF

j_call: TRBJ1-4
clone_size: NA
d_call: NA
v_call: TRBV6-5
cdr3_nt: TGTGCCAGCAGTTTAAATAAGGGAAAACTGTTTTTT
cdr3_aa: CASSLNKGKLFF

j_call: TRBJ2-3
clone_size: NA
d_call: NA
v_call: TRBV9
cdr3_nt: TGTGCCAGCAGCGCGAACGACCAAGATACGCAGTATTTT
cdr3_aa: CASSANDQDTQYF

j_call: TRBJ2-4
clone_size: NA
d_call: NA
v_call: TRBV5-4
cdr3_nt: TGTGCCAGCAGACTTAACCCTATAGGAGGGAGCAAAAACATTCAGTACTTC
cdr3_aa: CASRLNPIGGSKNIQYF

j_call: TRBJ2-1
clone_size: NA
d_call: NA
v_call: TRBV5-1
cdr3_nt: TGCGCCAGCAGCTTGGAGATAAACAATGAGCAGTTCTTC
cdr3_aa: CASSLEINNEQFF

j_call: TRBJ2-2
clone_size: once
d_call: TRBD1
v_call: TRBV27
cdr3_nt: TGTGCCAGCAGTTTAAACGGACAGGGAGCCGGGGAGCTGTTTTTT
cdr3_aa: CASSLNGQGAGELFF